This is a list of T cell receptor beta chains from one sample in a study of blood T cells in healthy people across ages. TCRdb itself ran the 5' RACE reads through MiXCR, one entry per CDR3 protein. Found here are more than 700,000 distinct CDR3 sequences, around half of them singletons; the top ten hold 40% to 50%. Source material: blood. All receptors derive from a man older than 75 in good health. The CDR3 runs from the conserved cysteine through the conserved F or W. Fields, in order: V gene, clone size, J gene, D gene, CDR3 DNA, CDR3 protein. A D gene is named only where the DNA matches it firmly. Clone size is stated in some rows and not others, as once, few, many or a class when expanded.

TRBV6-5,NA,TRBJ1-2,NA,TGTGCCAGCAGGGGGTCGGACTCCCCGCCCGGTGGCTACACCTTC,CASRGSDSPPGGYTF
TRBV20-1,NA,TRBJ2-5,NA,TGCAGTGCTAGGAAGGGGTCGGGGCGGCAAGAGACCCAGTACTTC,CSARKGSGRQETQYF
TRBV7-3,NA,TRBJ2-7,TRBD2,TGTGCCAGCAGCTACCCTCCGGGAGGGCCTCGTTCCTACGAGCAGTACTTC,CASSYPPGGPRSYEQYF
TRBV29-1,NA,TRBJ1-1,NA,TGCAGCGTTGGGGTTCGGGAACTTGAGAAAGCTTTCTTT,CSVGVRELEKAFF
TRBV7-2,NA,TRBJ2-3,NA,TGTGCCAGCAGCAGGACAGGGAGGGACAGATACGCGTATTTT,CASSRTGRDRYAYF
TRBV6-2/TRBV6-3,few,TRBJ2-7,NA,TGTGCCAGCAACGGTCTTGGGGGTCGACACGAGCAGTACTTC,CASNGLGGRHEQYF
TRBV7-9,NA,TRBJ1-1,TRBD1,TGTGCCAGCTGGACAGGGGACACTGAAGCTTTCTTT,CASWTGDTEAFF
TRBV2,few,TRBJ2-4,TRBD2,TGTGCCAGCAGTGGAGCGGGAGGAGGGGAGCAGTACTTC,CASSGAGGGEQYF
TRBV6-5,NA,TRBJ2-7,TRBD1,TGTGCCAGCAGCCGGACAGGGGGTCCCTACAATGAGCAGTACTTC,CASSRTGGPYNEQYF
TRBV7-8,once,TRBJ2-3,NA,TGTGCCAGCAGCTCCCGGGACGAGGACAGATACGCGTATTTT,CASSSRDEDRYAYF
TRBV29-1,NA,TRBJ2-1,TRBD2,TGCAGCGTTGACCGGGAGGGGGGCAATGAGCAGTTCTTC,CSVDREGGNEQFF
TRBV5-5,few,TRBJ1-2,NA,TGTGCCAGCAGTTCCGGGCTTGGCGGTGGCTACACCTTC,CASSSGLGGGYTF
TRBV10-1,NA,TRBJ2-2,TRBD2,TGCGCCAGCACCGATCGACTAGCCTCGAACACCGGGGAGCTGTTTTTT,CASTDRLASNTGELFF
TRBV27,few,TRBJ2-5,TRBD2,TGTGCCAGCAGTCCGGCGAGCGGGAGATTCTTAGAGACCCAGTACTTC,CASSPASGRFLETQYF
TRBV15,NA,TRBJ1-2,NA,TGTGCCACCAGCAGAGATGAAGTGGACTATGGCTACACCTTC,CATSRDEVDYGYTF
TRBV6-1,NA,TRBJ2-1,TRBD2,TGTGCCAGCAGGACGGGGACTAGCGGAAACTACAATGAGCAGTTCTTC,CASRTGTSGNYNEQFF
TRBV20-1,NA,TRBJ1-5,NA,TGCAGCCTAAGGGGAGAGGGGCAGCCCCAGCATTTT,CSLRGEGQPQHF
TRBV7-9,NA,TRBJ2-5,TRBD1,TGTGCCAGCAGACCGACAGGGGCCGGCGGGACCCAGTACTTC,CASRPTGAGGTQYF